Listed below are T cell receptor beta chains from one sample, sequenced in a study of blood T cell repertoires in COVID-19. Produced via immunoSEQ multiplex PCR; TCRdb's table is partial and in-frame only. The sample has hundreds of thousands of clones; about 86% are singletons. Sequencing was carried out using peripheral blood. Source of these receptors: a woman in her forties or fifties with acute or convalescent COVID-19. CDR3s include the opening cysteine and the closing phenylalanine or tryptophan. D genes are given only for firm matches. Part of the rows lack a size; the others show once, few, many or a class for expanded clones.

v_call: TRBV27; d_call: TRBD1; clone_size: .; j_call: TRBJ2-7; cdr3_nt: TGTGCCAGCAGTTCGACAGGGAACGAGCAGTACTTC; cdr3_aa: CASSSTGNEQYF
v_call: TRBV10-2; d_call: .; clone_size: few; j_call: TRBJ1-5; cdr3_nt: TGCGCCAGCAGCAGGGAGGGGACCCATCAGCCCCAGCATTTT; cdr3_aa: CASSREGTHQPQHF
v_call: TRBV7-8; d_call: .; clone_size: .; j_call: TRBJ2-5; cdr3_nt: TGTGCCAGCAGCTCCCTGACAGTTGAAGAGACCCAGTACTTC; cdr3_aa: CASSSLTVEETQYF
v_call: TRBV7-9; d_call: .; clone_size: .; j_call: TRBJ1-1; cdr3_nt: TGTGCCAGCAGCACTAGTGGGGAAAAAGCTTTCTTT; cdr3_aa: CASSTSGEKAFF
v_call: TRBV27; d_call: .; clone_size: .; j_call: TRBJ2-5; cdr3_nt: TGTGCCAGCAGTCCGGGACTTCTGTGGAGCCAAGAGACCCAGTACTTC; cdr3_aa: CASSPGLLWSQETQYF
v_call: TRBV3-1/TRBV3-2; d_call: TRBD1; clone_size: .; j_call: TRBJ2-5; cdr3_nt: TGTGCCAGCAGCCACGATTCCCCGGGACAGGCCCAAGAGACCCAGTACTTC; cdr3_aa: CASSHDSPGQAQETQYF
v_call: TRBV18; d_call: .; clone_size: .; j_call: TRBJ1-2; cdr3_nt: TGTGCCAGCTCACCACCTCGAGGGTTTGGCTACACCTTC; cdr3_aa: CASSPPRGFGYTF
v_call: TRBV5-6; d_call: TRBD2; clone_size: .; j_call: TRBJ2-7; cdr3_nt: TGTGCCAGCAGCGCCGACCCTAGCGGGGACAACGAGCAGTACTTC; cdr3_aa: CASSADPSGDNEQYF
v_call: TRBV5-5; d_call: TRBD2; clone_size: once; j_call: TRBJ2-5; cdr3_nt: TGTGCCAGCAGCGGTAGCGGGGGACAAGAGACCCAGTACTTC; cdr3_aa: CASSGSGGQETQYF
v_call: TRBV4-3; d_call: TRBD2; clone_size: .; j_call: TRBJ2-2; cdr3_nt: TGCGCCAGCAGCCATTACCAGCCCCGGGGGGGTGGGACCGGGGAGCTGTTTTTT; cdr3_aa: CASSHYQPRGGGTGELFF
v_call: TRBV30; d_call: TRBD1; clone_size: once; j_call: TRBJ2-7; cdr3_nt: TGTGCCTGGAGTGTACACAGGGGGACCTACGAGCAGTACTTC; cdr3_aa: CAWSVHRGTYEQYF
v_call: TRBV6-5; d_call: .; clone_size: .; j_call: TRBJ1-6; cdr3_nt: TGTGCCAGCAGTTACTCCGGGTCCGGCGATTGGCCCCTCCACTTT; cdr3_aa: CASSYSGSGDWPLHF
v_call: TRBV9; d_call: .; clone_size: .; j_call: TRBJ1-5; cdr3_nt: TGTGCCAGCAGCGTAGAGTCACAAAATAGCAATCAGCCCCAGCATTTT; cdr3_aa: CASSVESQNSNQPQHF
v_call: TRBV27; d_call: .; clone_size: .; j_call: TRBJ1-2; cdr3_nt: TGTGCCAGCAGGATTCCACGAGACTATGGCTACACCTTC; cdr3_aa: CASRIPRDYGYTF
v_call: TRBV6-5; d_call: TRBD1; clone_size: .; j_call: TRBJ1-6; cdr3_nt: TGTGCCAGCAGCCGAGAGACAGGGGCCCGATCACCCCTCCACTTT; cdr3_aa: CASSRETGARSPLHF
v_call: TRBV9; d_call: TRBD2; clone_size: .; j_call: TRBJ2-3; cdr3_nt: TGTGCCAGCAGCGTAGAGGGAGGGGATACGCAGTATTTT; cdr3_aa: CASSVEGGDTQYF
v_call: TRBV2; d_call: .; clone_size: .; j_call: TRBJ2-7; cdr3_nt: TGTGCCAGCAGTCCCATCTACGAGCAGTACTTC; cdr3_aa: CASSPIYEQYF
v_call: TRBV5-1; d_call: TRBD1; clone_size: .; j_call: TRBJ2-5; cdr3_nt: TGCGCCAGCAGCCCCGGACAGGGGCAAGAGACCCAGTACTTC; cdr3_aa: CASSPGQGQETQYF
v_call: TRBV6-5; d_call: .; clone_size: .; j_call: TRBJ2-3; cdr3_nt: TGTGCCAGCAGTTCTGGGGGACTGTCCACAGATACGCAGTATTTT; cdr3_aa: CASSSGGLSTDTQYF
v_call: TRBV27; d_call: TRBD2; clone_size: .; j_call: TRBJ2-2; cdr3_nt: TGTGCCAGCAGTTTTGGGCCTAGCGGGGGGGCCGGGGAGCTGTTTTTT; cdr3_aa: CASSFGPSGGAGELFF
v_call: TRBV7-9; d_call: .; clone_size: .; j_call: TRBJ2-7; cdr3_nt: TGTGCCAGCAGCGAGGGAACCTACGAGCAGTACTTC; cdr3_aa: CASSEGTYEQYF
v_call: TRBV5-1; d_call: .; clone_size: .; j_call: TRBJ1-5; cdr3_nt: TGCGCCAGCAGCGGGGAGGGGTTGGGCAATCAGCCCCAGCATTTT; cdr3_aa: CASSGEGLGNQPQHF
v_call: TRBV6-5; d_call: TRBD2; clone_size: .; j_call: TRBJ2-1; cdr3_nt: TGTGCCAGCAGAAAGGGACTAGCGATCAATGAGCAGTTCTTC; cdr3_aa: CASRKGLAINEQFF
v_call: TRBV4-1; d_call: .; clone_size: .; j_call: TRBJ2-3; cdr3_nt: TGCGCCAGCAGCCGAGCAGGGGCAGATACGCAGTATTTT; cdr3_aa: CASSRAGADTQYF
v_call: TRBV11-3; d_call: .; clone_size: .; j_call: TRBJ2-7; cdr3_nt: TGTGCCAGCAGCGCGACCGACAAGAGCTCCTACGAGCAGTACTTC; cdr3_aa: CASSATDKSSYEQYF
v_call: TRBV6-5; d_call: TRBD1; clone_size: few; j_call: TRBJ1-6; cdr3_nt: TGTGCCAGCACCCGGGACAGTCTTAATTCACCCCTCCACTTT; cdr3_aa: CASTRDSLNSPLHF
v_call: TRBV28; d_call: TRBD2; clone_size: .; j_call: TRBJ2-1; cdr3_nt: TGTGCCAGCAGTTTCCAAGCGGGAGCCTACAATGAGCAGTTCTTC; cdr3_aa: CASSFQAGAYNEQFF
v_call: TRBV5-1; d_call: .; clone_size: .; j_call: TRBJ2-5; cdr3_nt: TGCGCCAGCAGTCGGGACTCCCTCGGGGAGACCCAGTACTTC; cdr3_aa: CASSRDSLGETQYF
v_call: TRBV19; d_call: TRBD2; clone_size: few; j_call: TRBJ2-3; cdr3_nt: TGTGCCAGTAGGGAACTAGCGGGGGGGCCAGATACGCAGTATTTT; cdr3_aa: CASRELAGGPDTQYF
v_call: TRBV25-1; d_call: TRBD1; clone_size: once; j_call: TRBJ1-1; cdr3_nt: TGTGCCAGCAGGGGCAACCTGGACAGGGGTAGGACTGAAGCTTTCTTT; cdr3_aa: CASRGNLDRGRTEAFF
v_call: TRBV6-2/TRBV6-3; d_call: TRBD2; clone_size: .; j_call: TRBJ2-1; cdr3_nt: TGTGCCAGCAGTTACACGGGACTAGCATACAATGAGCAGTTCTTC; cdr3_aa: CASSYTGLAYNEQFF
v_call: TRBV10-3; d_call: .; clone_size: .; j_call: TRBJ1-3; cdr3_nt: TGTGCCATCAGTGAACAGGACTCTGGAAACACCATATATTTT; cdr3_aa: CAISEQDSGNTIYF
v_call: TRBV7-2; d_call: .; clone_size: .; j_call: TRBJ2-3; cdr3_nt: TGTGCCAGCAGCTTCACAGGGCCTTACACAGATACGCAGTATTTT; cdr3_aa: CASSFTGPYTDTQYF
v_call: TRBV7-9; d_call: TRBD1; clone_size: .; j_call: TRBJ1-1; cdr3_nt: TGTGCCAGCAGCCGCGAGGGGGCACAAACTGAAGCTTTCTTT; cdr3_aa: CASSREGAQTEAFF
v_call: TRBV30; d_call: TRBD2; clone_size: .; j_call: TRBJ2-3; cdr3_nt: TGTGCCTGGAGACCCACTAGCGGCAGCACAGATACGCAGTATTTT; cdr3_aa: CAWRPTSGSTDTQYF
v_call: TRBV12-3/TRBV12-4; d_call: .; clone_size: .; j_call: TRBJ2-7; cdr3_nt: TGTGCCAGCAGTGACAGCTACGAGCAGTACTTC; cdr3_aa: CASSDSYEQYF
v_call: TRBV5-1; d_call: TRBD2; clone_size: .; j_call: TRBJ2-3; cdr3_nt: TGCGCCAGCAGCTTGGGGACTAGCGGGAGGACGGATACGCAGTATTTT; cdr3_aa: CASSLGTSGRTDTQYF
v_call: TRBV7-9; d_call: TRBD1; clone_size: once; j_call: TRBJ1-1; cdr3_nt: TGTGCCAGCAGCCCGCGGGGACAGGGGAACGGGGCTGAAGCTTTCTTT; cdr3_aa: CASSPRGQGNGAEAFF
v_call: TRBV13; d_call: TRBD2; clone_size: .; j_call: TRBJ2-3; cdr3_nt: TGTGCCAGCAGCCGACTAGCAATCAGCACAGATACGCAGTATTTT; cdr3_aa: CASSRLAISTDTQYF
v_call: TRBV7-9; d_call: .; clone_size: .; j_call: TRBJ2-5; cdr3_nt: TGTGCCAGCAGCTTAGTGACTAGGAAAGAGACCCAGTACTTC; cdr3_aa: CASSLVTRKETQYF
v_call: TRBV30; d_call: .; clone_size: few; j_call: TRBJ1-4; cdr3_nt: TGTGCCTGGAGTGGCGGGAGAGCTGAAAAACTGTTTTTT; cdr3_aa: CAWSGGRAEKLFF
v_call: TRBV5-1; d_call: TRBD2; clone_size: .; j_call: TRBJ2-5; cdr3_nt: TGCGCCAGCAGCTTGGGGGCTAGCGGGACGGAGACCCAGTACTTC; cdr3_aa: CASSLGASGTETQYF
v_call: TRBV5-1; d_call: TRBD1; clone_size: few; j_call: TRBJ2-7; cdr3_nt: TGCGCCAGCAGCCCCACAAAGGGGGCTATCGCCTACGAGCAGTACTTC; cdr3_aa: CASSPTKGAIAYEQYF
v_call: TRBV19; d_call: TRBD2; clone_size: .; j_call: TRBJ2-1; cdr3_nt: TGTGCCACCACTCAGTTGGCGGGGGTTAGGAGTGAGCAGTTCTTC; cdr3_aa: CATTQLAGVRSEQFF
v_call: TRBV27; d_call: .; clone_size: .; j_call: TRBJ1-1; cdr3_nt: TGTGCCAGCAGTTTGGTTTCAGGTGAAGCTTTCTTT; cdr3_aa: CASSLVSGEAFF
v_call: TRBV10-2; d_call: .; clone_size: once; j_call: TRBJ1-1; cdr3_nt: TGCGCCAGCAGTGAGGGCTCCACTGAAGCTTTCTTT; cdr3_aa: CASSEGSTEAFF
v_call: TRBV25-1; d_call: .; clone_size: .; j_call: TRBJ1-1; cdr3_nt: TGTGCCAGCAGTTATCAGGGAATGAACACTGAAGCTTTCTTT; cdr3_aa: CASSYQGMNTEAFF
v_call: TRBV30; d_call: TRBD1; clone_size: .; j_call: TRBJ2-7; cdr3_nt: TGTGCCTCCGACAGGGGGCGGGAGCAGTACTTC; cdr3_aa: CASDRGREQYF
v_call: TRBV11-3; d_call: TRBD1; clone_size: .; j_call: TRBJ1-1; cdr3_nt: TGTGCCAGCAGCCCCCGGACAGGGCAGAACACTGAAGCTTTCTTT; cdr3_aa: CASSPRTGQNTEAFF
v_call: TRBV15; d_call: TRBD1; clone_size: .; j_call: TRBJ2-7; cdr3_nt: TGTGCCACCAGCACCCCGGGACAGGCTTACGAGCAGTACTTC; cdr3_aa: CATSTPGQAYEQYF
v_call: TRBV19; d_call: .; clone_size: .; j_call: TRBJ2-2; cdr3_nt: TGTGCCAGTAGTATTGAACTAACCGGGGAGCTGTTTTTT; cdr3_aa: CASSIELTGELFF
v_call: TRBV6-5; d_call: TRBD1; clone_size: .; j_call: TRBJ1-2; cdr3_nt: TGTGCCAGCAGTTACCTAGGACAGGTCTATGGCTACACCTTC; cdr3_aa: CASSYLGQVYGYTF
v_call: TRBV6-5; d_call: .; clone_size: few; j_call: TRBJ1-2; cdr3_nt: TGTGCCTCGGGGGGGGCAGGCTATGGCTACACCTTC; cdr3_aa: CASGGAGYGYTF
v_call: TRBV11-3; d_call: .; clone_size: .; j_call: TRBJ1-4; cdr3_nt: TGTGCCAGCAGCTTAGGGGGGGGCGCTTCCGATGAAAAACTGTTTTTT; cdr3_aa: CASSLGGGASDEKLFF
v_call: TRBV6-2/TRBV6-3; d_call: TRBD1; clone_size: .; j_call: TRBJ1-5; cdr3_nt: TGTGCCAGCAGTAGGACAGGGATCGACAATCAGCCCCAGCATTTT; cdr3_aa: CASSRTGIDNQPQHF
v_call: TRBV30; d_call: TRBD1; clone_size: .; j_call: TRBJ1-2; cdr3_nt: TGTGCCTGGAGTGTAAGGGGGCGGAATGGCTACACCTTC; cdr3_aa: CAWSVRGRNGYTF
v_call: TRBV7-2; d_call: .; clone_size: .; j_call: TRBJ1-2; cdr3_nt: TGTGCCAGCAACGTCGGGGGGTCCATTTATGGCTACACCTTC; cdr3_aa: CASNVGGSIYGYTF